This paragraph reports one TCR beta chain. Its matching antigen is unknown. The data originate from a study of T cell responses to AZD1222 COVID-19 vaccine. The wider study: Pooling covered second doses at about 4 or about 12 weeks.

Study results and caveats: White British ancestry dominated among donors, who included more females, and clonal diversity was possibly underestimated. Among spike-specific TCRs, nearly half reportedly target unmutated variant regions. A rise in Spike-specific TCR breadth and depth followed two AZD1222 doses.

TCRdb's copy holds only in-frame clones and misses some; the assay was immunoSEQ multiplex PCR. The table records 120,000 to 150,000 clones, approximately 90% of them present only once. CDR3 length equals 16 residues. Germline CDR1 and CDR2: MGHRA and YSYEKL. V was clipped by 5 bases and J by 3 bases; unmatched bases: 13. The genes are TRBV4-1 and TRBJ2-7, with 7 nucleotides matching TRBD1. Sequencing was performed on peripheral blood, taken on day 0 of AZD1222 vaccination. The receptor was isolated from an adult in good health. The CDR3 coding sequence is TGCGCCAGCAGCTCCGCACTTCGGACAGGACGCTACGAGCAGTACTTC. It yields the protein CASSSALRTGRYEQYF.